Shown below are 6 T cell receptor beta chains from a single sample sequenced in a study of blood T cell repertoires in COVID-19. Measured with immunoSEQ multiplex PCR; TCRdb has only the in-frame clones, and not every one. The data show a few hundred thousand clones, approximately 86% seen once. Sequences were obtained from peripheral blood. Receptors originate from a man aged 40-49 years who had recovered from COVID-19.

V is TRBV6-2 or TRBV6-3 and J is TRBJ2-4; TRBD2 matches 8 bases. The V segment lost 4 bases and the J segment 0 bases; nucleotides outside the gene matches: 11. Germline-derived CDR1 and CDR2 are MNHEY and SVGEGT. The CDR3 runs 18 residues. The CDR3 loop is CASSFPRGALLAKNIQYF. The DNA of the CDR3 is TGTGCCAGCAGTTTCCCGCGGGGGGCCCTTCTAGCCAAAAACATTCAGTACTTC.

The chain couples TRBV12-5 to TRBJ1-2, with D possibly TRBD1 on 5 matching bases. Germline V gene data show CDR1 as LGHNT and CDR2 as FRNRAP. V lost 0 bases and J lost 5, with 7 bases in between. The length of the CDR3 is 13 residues. Here the CDR3 reads CASGLVGTYGYTF. The CDR3 DNA follows: TGTGCTAGTGGTTTGGTGGGGACTTATGGCTACACCTTC.

This chain links TRBV6-6 with TRBJ1-5; 7 bases fit TRBD1. The CDR3 is made up of 14 amino acids. Germline CDR1 MNHNY, CDR2 SVGAGI (reference sequence). The ends lost 6 bases at V and 6 bases at J; junction bases unmatched: 8. In nucleotides, the CDR3 is TGTGCCAGCAGGCCGACGGCAGGGGGTCAGCCCCAGCATTTT. This sequence encodes CASRPTAGGQPQHF.

The CDR3 coding sequence is TGTGCCACCACTGGACTAGCGGGGGGGCGAGAGCAGTACTTC. Its protein product is CATTGLAGGREQYF. The rearrangement uses TRBV10-3 and TRBJ2-7; 15 bases line up with TRBD2. The CDR3 has 14 amino acids. Germline values: CDR1 ENHRY, CDR2 SYGVKD. J lost 7 bases, V lost 10 bases, and 8 bases had no gene match.

This chain joins TRBV7-2 and TRBJ2-5; a weak D match, TRBD1 (5 bases). The CDR3 runs to 14 residues. V lost 0 bases and J 4 bases, leaving 9 bases between the germline ends. From germline, CDR1 is SGHTA and CDR2 FQGNSA. CDR3 amino acids: CASSLAQGRETQYF. The DNA for the CDR3 is TGTGCCAGCAGCTTAGCCCAGGGAAGAGAGACCCAGTACTTC.

The V and J genes are TRBV19 and TRBJ2-3, with a possible D match to TRBD2 (7 bases). V gave up 5 bases and J gave up 2 bases, with 14 bases separating them. Germline V gene lookup returns CDR1 LNHDA and CDR2 SQIVND (reference sequence). This CDR3 has 15 residues. The CDR3 region is CASSWAGAYTDTQYF. CDR3 bases: TGTGCCAGTAGTTGGGCGGGGGCCTACACAGATACGCAGTATTTT.